A single sample gave rise to the 9 T cell receptor beta chains below, sequenced in a study of T cell repertoires in cytomegalovirus infection. Which antigens these TCRs recognize remains unknown. TCRdb called the reads again in MiXCR, with one record for every CDR3 protein. Among hundreds of thousands of distinct CDR3 sequences listed, approximately 33% were seen once. Sequenced here: cultured CD8+ T cells from PBMCs, sampled from culture after CMV antigen stimulation. The receptors come from a human donor in good health (CMV status not recorded). Some clones in this sample may be carry-over from other donors' samples.

The V call is TRBV9, the J call TRBJ1-3, with a possible D match to TRBD1 (6 bases). This CDR3 comprises 13 residues. With 2 bases removed from V and 9 bases from J, the gap between germline ends came to 12 bases. Per the germline V gene, CDR1 is SGDLS and CDR2 is YYNGEE. The CDR3 reads CASSVTGHGTIYF. The CDR3 nucleotides are TGTGCCAGCAGCGTCACAGGGCATGGCACCATATATTTT.

The V gene is TRBV12-3 or TRBV12-4, the J gene TRBJ2-2; possibly TRBD1 for D (6 bases). Trimming removed 2 bases from V and 6 bases from J, with 10 bases in between. This CDR3 spans 14 amino acids. CDR3 DNA: TGTGCCAGCAGTTTAAGGGGGTCGGCCGGGGAGCTGTTTTTT. This encodes CASSLRGSAGELFF.

Of note for this clonotype: A read error is possible here, since a much larger clone lies one base away. The chain employs TRBV7-6 and TRBJ2-3; D perhaps matches TRBD2 (6 bases). CDR3 length: 15 amino acids. Per the germline V gene, CDR1 is SGHVS and CDR2 is FNYEAQ. The CDR3 DNA reads TGTGTCAGCAGCCTGGGACTTCCCGAGCCAGATACGCAGTATTTT. Its protein product is CVSSLGLPEPDTQYF.

At least ten counts were recorded for this clonotype. The CDR3 here is CASRGQADQAFF. CDR3 DNA: TGTGCCAGCAGGGGACAGGCCGACCAAGCTTTCTTT. V is TRBV7-8 and J is TRBJ1-1; 8 bases fit TRBD1. Germline V CDR1 and CDR2: SGHVS, FQNEAQ. V lost 6 bases, J lost 9 bases, and 6 bases stayed unmatched. The CDR3 is 12 residues long.

This clonotype was observed a handful of times. The V gene is TRBV4-1, the J gene TRBJ2-1; TRBD2 might be the D (5 bases). V was trimmed by 3 bases and J by 2 bases, leaving 8 bases between them. The CDR3 extends over 14 amino acids. Germline V gives CDR1 MGHRA, CDR2 YSYEKL. The CDR3 bases are TGCGCCAGCAGCCATCCCGGGACCTACAATGAGCAGTTCTTC. Translation gives CASSHPGTYNEQFF.

Ten or more counts support this clonotype. V is TRBV7-9 and J is TRBJ2-7, with D unclear. The germline V gene encodes CDR1 SEHNR and CDR2 FQNEAQ (reference sequence). The CDR3 runs to 14 residues. The V gene lost 1 base and the J gene lost 6 bases, with 13 bases spanning the gap. The CDR3 protein is CASSLVGNPGEQYF. CDR3 DNA: TGTGCCAGCAGCTTAGTAGGAAACCCCGGCGAGCAGTACTTC.

A few counts support this clonotype. This sequence joins TRBV5-6 and TRBJ1-1; 8 bases are a match to TRBD1. This CDR3 is 16 amino acids long. V dropped 0 bases and J dropped 4; count of bases not matched to a gene: 8. The germline V gene encodes CDR1 SGHDT and CDR2 YYEEEE. The CDR3 here is CASSLDPGTGVTEAFF. The CDR3 DNA is TGTGCCAGCAGCTTGGACCCCGGGACAGGTGTCACTGAAGCTTTCTTT.

CDR3 sequence reads: CASSHLTRRDQGAGELFF. In DNA, the CDR3 is TGCGCCAGCAGCCACCTGACTAGACGAGACCAGGGAGCCGGGGAGCTGTTTTTT. The chain couples TRBV4-3 to TRBJ2-2; TRBD2 is a possible D gene (6 bases). V shed 3 bases and J shed 6 bases, with 23 bases lying between them. The germline gives CDR1 LGHNA, CDR2 YSLEER. The CDR3 is 18 residues long.

This clonotype was seen once. This sequence may be a read error, since a much larger clone differs from it by one base. The CDR3 protein is CTSSSGGRGYEQYF. The CDR3 coding sequence is TGTACCAGCAGCTCAGGGGGCAGGGGCTACGAGCAGTACTTC. The chain joins TRBV7-2 to TRBJ2-7; 8 bases align to TRBD1. V dropped 4 bases and J dropped 3; count of bases not matched to a gene: 5. The CDR3 runs to 14 residues. The germline V gene encodes CDR1 SGHTA and CDR2 FQGNSA.